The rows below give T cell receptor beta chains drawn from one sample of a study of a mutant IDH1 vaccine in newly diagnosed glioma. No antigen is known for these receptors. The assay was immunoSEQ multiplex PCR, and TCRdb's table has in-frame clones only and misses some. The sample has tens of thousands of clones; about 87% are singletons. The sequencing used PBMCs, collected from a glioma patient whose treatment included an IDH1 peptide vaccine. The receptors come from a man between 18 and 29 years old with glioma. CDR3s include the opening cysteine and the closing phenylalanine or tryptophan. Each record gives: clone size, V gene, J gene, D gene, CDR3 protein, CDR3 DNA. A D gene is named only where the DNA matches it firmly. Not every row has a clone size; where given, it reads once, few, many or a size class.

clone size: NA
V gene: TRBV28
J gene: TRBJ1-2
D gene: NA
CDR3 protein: CASSFGSHYGYTF
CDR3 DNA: TGTGCCAGCAGTTTCGGCTCCCACTATGGCTACACCTTC

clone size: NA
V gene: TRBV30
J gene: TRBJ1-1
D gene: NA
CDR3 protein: CAWSRVTEAFF
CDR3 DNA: TGTGCCTGGAGTAGGGTGACTGAAGCTTTCTTT

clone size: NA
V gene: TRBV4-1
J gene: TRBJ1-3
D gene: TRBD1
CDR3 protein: CASSQDPGTGGGNTIYF
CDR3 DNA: TGCGCCAGCAGCCAAGATCCGGGGACAGGGGGAGGAAACACCATATATTTT

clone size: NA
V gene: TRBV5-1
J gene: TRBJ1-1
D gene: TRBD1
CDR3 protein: CASLGTGGRGTEAFF
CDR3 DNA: TGCGCCAGCCTTGGGACAGGGGGCCGTGGCACTGAAGCTTTCTTT

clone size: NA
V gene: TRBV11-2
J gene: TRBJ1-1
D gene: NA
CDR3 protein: CASSLATRDGAFF
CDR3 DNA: TGTGCCAGCAGCTTAGCTACAAGGGACGGAGCTTTCTTT

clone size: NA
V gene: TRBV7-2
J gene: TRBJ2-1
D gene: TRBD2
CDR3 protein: CASSTRTSGSYNEQFF
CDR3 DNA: TGTGCCAGCAGCACACGGACTAGCGGTTCCTACAATGAGCAGTTCTTC

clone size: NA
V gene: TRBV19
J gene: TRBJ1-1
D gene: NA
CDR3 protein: CASRNDMGWNTEAFF
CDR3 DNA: TGTGCCAGTAGGAACGACATGGGGTGGAACACTGAAGCTTTCTTT

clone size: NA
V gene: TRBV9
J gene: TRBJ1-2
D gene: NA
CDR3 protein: CASSLGPNKASNYGYTF
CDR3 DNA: TGTGCCAGCAGCCTAGGCCCTAACAAGGCTTCTAACTATGGCTACACCTTC

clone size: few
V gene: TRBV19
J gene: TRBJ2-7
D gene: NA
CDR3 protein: CASSQGIFYEQYF
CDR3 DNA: TGTGCCAGTTCACAGGGAATCTTCTACGAGCAGTACTTC

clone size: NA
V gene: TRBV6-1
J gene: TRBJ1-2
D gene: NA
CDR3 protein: CASSGPWEGNYGYTF
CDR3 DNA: TGTGCCAGCAGTGGCCCGTGGGAGGGGAACTATGGCTACACCTTC

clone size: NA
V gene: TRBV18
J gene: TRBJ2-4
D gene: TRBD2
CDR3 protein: CASSPSIAGGLNIQYF
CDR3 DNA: TGTGCCAGCTCACCATCGATTGCGGGAGGCTTAAACATTCAGTACTTC

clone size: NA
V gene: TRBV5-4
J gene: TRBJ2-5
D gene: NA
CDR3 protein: CASSLGQTQETQYF
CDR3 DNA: TGTGCCAGCAGCCTCGGACAGACCCAAGAGACCCAGTACTTC

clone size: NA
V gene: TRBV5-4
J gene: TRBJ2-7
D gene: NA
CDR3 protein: CASNVRGRNYEQYF
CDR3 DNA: TGTGCCAGCAATGTGCGGGGACGGAACTACGAGCAGTACTTC

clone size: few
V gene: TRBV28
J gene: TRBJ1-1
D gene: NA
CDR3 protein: CASSLWASGTTNTEAFF
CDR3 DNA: TGTGCCAGCAGTTTATGGGCGTCGGGGACAACCAACACTGAAGCTTTCTTT

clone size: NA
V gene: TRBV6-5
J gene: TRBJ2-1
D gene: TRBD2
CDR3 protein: CASSSGTSGTNEQFF
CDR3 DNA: TGTGCCAGCAGTTCCGGGACTAGCGGCACCAATGAGCAGTTCTTC

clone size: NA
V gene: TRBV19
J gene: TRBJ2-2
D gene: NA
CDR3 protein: CASSKMLGELFF
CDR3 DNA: TGTGCCAGTAGTAAGATGCTGGGGGAGCTGTTTTTT

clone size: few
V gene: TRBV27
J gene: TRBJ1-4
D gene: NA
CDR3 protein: CASGSNLGTEKLFF
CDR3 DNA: TGTGCCAGCGGGAGTAATCTGGGCACCGAAAAACTGTTTTTT

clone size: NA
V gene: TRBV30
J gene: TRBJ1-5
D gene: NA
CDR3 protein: CAWSLGRVENQPQHF
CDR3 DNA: TGTGCCTGGAGTCTCGGCAGGGTCGAGAATCAGCCCCAGCATTTT

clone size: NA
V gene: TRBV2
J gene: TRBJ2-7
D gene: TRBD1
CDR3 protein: CASSGDRNPSYEQYF
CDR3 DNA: TGTGCCAGCAGCGGGGACAGGAACCCCTCCTACGAGCAGTACTTC

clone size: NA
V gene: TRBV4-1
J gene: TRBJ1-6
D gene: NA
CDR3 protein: CASSQEVEHNSPLHF
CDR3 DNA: TGCGCCAGCAGCCAGGAGGTGGAGCATAATTCACCCCTCCACTTT

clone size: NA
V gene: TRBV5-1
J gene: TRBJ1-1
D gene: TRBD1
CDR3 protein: CASSFDRERVGNTEAFF
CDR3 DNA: TGCGCCAGCAGCTTCGACAGGGAGCGGGTCGGGAACACTGAAGCTTTCTTT

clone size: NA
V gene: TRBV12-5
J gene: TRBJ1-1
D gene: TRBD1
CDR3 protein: CASGSGQVGTEAFF
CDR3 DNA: TGTGCTAGTGGTTCTGGACAGGTAGGAACTGAAGCTTTCTTT

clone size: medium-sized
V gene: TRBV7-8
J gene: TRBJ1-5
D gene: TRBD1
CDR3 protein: CASSLATVTGQGAKPQHF
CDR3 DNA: TGTGCCAGCAGCTTAGCAACTGTGACGGGGCAGGGGGCAAAGCCCCAGCATTTT

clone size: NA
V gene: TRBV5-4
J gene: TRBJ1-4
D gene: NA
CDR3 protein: CASSSGRGEKLFF
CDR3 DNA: TGTGCCAGCAGCTCGGGCCGTGGGGAAAAACTGTTTTTT

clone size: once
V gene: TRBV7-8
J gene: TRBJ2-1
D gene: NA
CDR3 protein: CASSLSAGNEQFF
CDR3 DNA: TGTGCCAGCAGCTTATCAGCTGGCAATGAGCAGTTCTTC

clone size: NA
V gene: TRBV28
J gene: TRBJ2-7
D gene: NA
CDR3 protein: CASTPGGLSYEQYF
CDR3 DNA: TGTGCCAGCACGCCTGGGGGGCTATCCTACGAGCAGTACTTC

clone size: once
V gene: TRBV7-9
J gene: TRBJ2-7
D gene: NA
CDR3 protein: CASSPPIYEQYF
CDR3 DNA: TGTGCCAGCAGCCCCCCCATTTACGAGCAGTACTTC

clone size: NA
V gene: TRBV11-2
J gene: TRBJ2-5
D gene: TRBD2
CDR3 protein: CASSLGTLAGVGETQYF
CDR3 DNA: TGTGCCAGCAGCTTAGGGACACTAGCGGGAGTTGGAGAGACCCAGTACTTC

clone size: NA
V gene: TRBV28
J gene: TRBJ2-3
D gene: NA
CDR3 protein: CAITPGGATQYF
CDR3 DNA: TGTGCCATAACCCCTGGGGGGGCGACGCAGTATTTT

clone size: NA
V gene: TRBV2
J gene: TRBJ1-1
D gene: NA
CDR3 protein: CASTIRTEAFF
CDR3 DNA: TGTGCCAGCACTATCCGCACTGAAGCTTTCTTT

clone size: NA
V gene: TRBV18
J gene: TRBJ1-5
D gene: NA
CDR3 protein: CASSPSGGDNQPQHF
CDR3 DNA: TGTGCCAGCTCACCATCGGGGGGGGACAATCAGCCCCAGCATTTT

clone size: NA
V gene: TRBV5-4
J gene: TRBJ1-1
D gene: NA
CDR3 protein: CASSLGGENTEAFF
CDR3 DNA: TGTGCCAGCAGCTTGGGTGGAGAGAACACTGAAGCTTTCTTT

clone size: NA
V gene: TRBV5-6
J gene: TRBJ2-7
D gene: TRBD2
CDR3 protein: CASSPGGLATYEQYF
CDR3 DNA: TGTGCCAGCAGCCCCGGCGGACTAGCGACCTACGAGCAGTACTTC

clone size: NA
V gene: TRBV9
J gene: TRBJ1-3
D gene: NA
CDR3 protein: CASSAGRTASTIYF
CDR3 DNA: TGTGCCAGCAGCGCCGGACGGACCGCGAGCACCATATATTTT

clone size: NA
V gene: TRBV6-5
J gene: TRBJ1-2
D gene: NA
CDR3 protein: CASSYSRFSGGYTF
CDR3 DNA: TGTGCCAGCAGTTACTCGCGGTTTTCGGGTGGCTACACCTTC

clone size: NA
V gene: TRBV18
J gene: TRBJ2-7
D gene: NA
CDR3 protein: CASSLSYEQYF
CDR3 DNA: TGTGCCAGCTCCCTCTCCTACGAGCAGTACTTC

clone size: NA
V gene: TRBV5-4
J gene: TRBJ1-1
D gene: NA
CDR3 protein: CASSLGGFFEAFF
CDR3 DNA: TGTGCCAGCAGCTTGGGGGGATTTTTTGAAGCTTTCTTT

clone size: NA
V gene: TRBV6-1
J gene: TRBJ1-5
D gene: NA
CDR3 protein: CATAGPRPNQPQHF
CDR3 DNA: TGTGCCACAGCCGGGCCGCGGCCCAATCAGCCCCAGCATTTT

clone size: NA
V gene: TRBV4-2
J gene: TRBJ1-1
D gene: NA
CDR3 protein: CASSQVRDEAFF
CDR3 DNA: TGTGCCAGCAGCCAAGTTCGGGACGAAGCTTTCTTT

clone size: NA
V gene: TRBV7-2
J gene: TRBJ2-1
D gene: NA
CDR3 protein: CASSLESWNEQFF
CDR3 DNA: TGTGCCAGCAGCTTAGAGAGTTGGAATGAGCAGTTCTTC

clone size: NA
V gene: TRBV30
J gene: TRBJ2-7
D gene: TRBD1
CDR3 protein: CAWSLIPGQSRTYEQYF
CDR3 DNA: TGTGCCTGGAGTCTTATCCCGGGACAGAGCAGGACCTACGAGCAGTACTTC

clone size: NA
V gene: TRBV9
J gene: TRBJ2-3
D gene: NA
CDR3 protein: CASSVDPQRGTDTQYF
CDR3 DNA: TGTGCCAGCAGCGTAGACCCCCAGCGGGGCACAGATACGCAGTATTTT

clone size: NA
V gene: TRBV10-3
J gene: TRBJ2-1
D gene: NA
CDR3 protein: CAISERTNNEQFF
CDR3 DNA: TGTGCCATCAGTGAGAGGACGAACAATGAGCAGTTCTTC

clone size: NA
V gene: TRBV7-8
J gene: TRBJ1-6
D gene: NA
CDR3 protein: CASSSRVGAPLHF
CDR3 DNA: TGTGCCAGCAGCTCCCGGGTTGGGGCACCCCTCCACTTT

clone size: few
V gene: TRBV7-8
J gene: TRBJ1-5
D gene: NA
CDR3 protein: CASSLTAAYRQPQHF
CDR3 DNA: TGTGCCAGCAGCTTAACCGCCGCGTACCGTCAGCCCCAGCATTTT

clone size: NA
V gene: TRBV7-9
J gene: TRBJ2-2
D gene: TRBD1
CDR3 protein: CASPIPGQGTGELFF
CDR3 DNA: TGTGCCAGCCCAATCCCGGGACAGGGAACCGGGGAGCTGTTTTTT

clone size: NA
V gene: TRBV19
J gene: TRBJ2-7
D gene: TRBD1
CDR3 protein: CASSSRRGQGSYEQYF
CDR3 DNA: TGTGCCAGTAGTTCCCGCCGGGGACAGGGTTCCTACGAGCAGTACTTC

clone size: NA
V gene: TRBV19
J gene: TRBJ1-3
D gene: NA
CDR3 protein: CASSPRGDTIYF
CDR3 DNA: TGTGCCAGTAGTCCCCGCGGTGACACCATATATTTT

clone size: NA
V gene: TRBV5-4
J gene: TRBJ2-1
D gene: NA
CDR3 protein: CASSVPGARQFF
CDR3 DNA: TGTGCCAGCAGCGTTCCGGGCGCCCGGCAGTTCTTC

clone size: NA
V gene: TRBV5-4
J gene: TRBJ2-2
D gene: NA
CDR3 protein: CASRLGLGNTGELFF
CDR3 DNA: TGTGCCAGCAGACTGGGACTTGGGAACACCGGGGAGCTGTTTTTT

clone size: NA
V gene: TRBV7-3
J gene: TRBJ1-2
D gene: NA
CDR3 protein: CASSLTGGAPNYGYTF
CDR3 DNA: TGTGCCAGCAGCTTAACAGGGGGGGCCCCTAACTATGGCTACACCTTC

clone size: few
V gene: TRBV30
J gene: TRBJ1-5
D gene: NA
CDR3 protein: CAWSRSQPQGIWDQPQHF
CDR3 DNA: TGTGCCTGGAGTCGTAGCCAACCGCAGGGGATTTGGGATCAGCCCCAGCATTTT